These T cell receptor beta chains were read from a single sample in a study of T cells expressing NK-cell markers. TCRdb reprocessed the 5' RACE reads and reports one entry per CDR3 protein, with no DNA. The listing contains 350,000 to 450,000 distinct CDR3 sequences. Sequencing was done on a sample of blood T cells: a sorted CD56 or NKG2C T cell subset, CD4+ or CD8+ T cells, or bulk PBMC T cells (not recorded which). All receptors come from a man between 18 and 69 years old in good health. The CDR3 runs from the conserved cysteine through the conserved F or W.

TRBJ2-5 | TRBV7-9 | CASSLGSGRYQETQYF
TRBJ1-1 | TRBV21-1 | CASRRNPGRMNTEAFF
TRBJ2-1 | TRBV20-1 | CSASMRGGDEQFF
TRBJ2-5 | TRBV12-3/TRBV12-4 | CASSPGTGARETQYF
TRBJ2-7 | TRBV7-9 | CASVPGHGGEQYF
TRBJ2-2 | TRBV25-1 | CASSSPGLATGELFF
TRBJ1-1 | TRBV27 | CASSYNRGTEAFF
TRBJ2-1 | TRBV7-2 | CASSKIRNSNEQFF
TRBJ2-2 | TRBV20-1 | CSAKPAGRTNTGELFF
TRBJ1-1 | TRBV18 | CASSPTGGSTEAFF
TRBJ1-1 | TRBV6-1 | CASSEGVDTEAFF
TRBJ1-4 | TRBV7-2 | CASGRGLGNEKLFF
TRBJ1-3 | TRBV23-1 | CASSHESGNTIYF
TRBJ1-4 | TRBV20-1 | CSASGQSNEKLFF
TRBJ1-5 | TRBV6-1 | CASRSGFGQPQHF
TRBJ1-2 | TRBV6-5 | CASSITRSVVGDGYTF
TRBJ1-1 | TRBV20-1 | CNVWADTEAFF
TRBJ2-5 | TRBV5-5 | CASTSPGRGETQYF
TRBJ2-7 | TRBV7-2 | CASSKGGLAEQYF
TRBJ2-1 | TRBV6-4 | CASSAGGQSYNEQFF
TRBJ2-3 | TRBV6-1 | CASSPGQTNTDTQYF
TRBJ2-3 | TRBV6-5 | CASSSRTGEDTQYF
TRBJ1-1 | TRBV6-2/TRBV6-3 | CASSSHGGRGAFF
TRBJ2-3 | TRBV20-1 | CSAQTNTDTQYF
TRBJ2-1 | TRBV27 | CASTQGLAAGHNEQFF
TRBJ2-2 | TRBV12-3/TRBV12-4 | CASSFLGITRATGELFF
TRBJ1-1 | TRBV24-1 | CATSDRKGEAFF
TRBJ1-2 | TRBV5-6 | CASSLGGQGRFGYTF
TRBJ1-6 | TRBV20-1 | CSARGGAALYSPLHF
TRBJ2-3 | TRBV11-2 | CASSRTLAGAYTDTQYF
TRBJ1-5 | TRBV20-1 | CSAGRQDQPQHF
TRBJ2-7 | TRBV7-9 | CVTSPSGGGEQYF
TRBJ2-1 | TRBV12-3/TRBV12-4 | CASSLNSGGLTNEQFF
TRBJ2-7 | TRBV7-6 | CASSLAPTSGGDPYEQYF
TRBJ2-1 | TRBV27 | CASSSPGQGMDEQFF
TRBJ2-1 | TRBV5-1 | CASSLAPRGPDEQFF
TRBJ1-2 | TRBV7-9 | CASSLVPEGYTF
TRBJ2-6 | TRBV27 | CASSLGRDRVISGANVLTF
TRBJ1-2 | TRBV5-1 | CASSLDARGGAAYGYTF
TRBJ1-5 | TRBV4-1 | CASSQAWNPSNHPQHF
TRBJ2-2 | TRBV2 | CASRDGRDRVSFVPGELFF
TRBJ2-1 | TRBV6-1 | CASSGLRGFSYNEQFF
TRBJ1-4 | TRBV5-5 | CASSLGPNEKLFF
TRBJ1-5 | TRBV7-8 | CASSLRQGAYQPQHF
TRBJ1-1 | TRBV11-2 | CASSFTGTSAFF